The 31 T cell receptor beta chains reported below all come from one sample, sequenced in a study of blood T cells in healthy people across ages. Alongside a J-beta primer mix, a sample-barcoded 5' primer served in a second PCR lasting about 7 to 12 cycles. TCRdb called the 5' RACE reads again in MiXCR, with one record for every CDR3 protein. The sample consists of roughly 1.5 million distinct CDR3 sequences, approximately 39% of them appearing once. The specimen sequenced was blood. The receptors shown here come from a woman between 18 and 29 years old in good health.

The chain has TRBV4-1 and TRBJ1-2, with TRBD1 as a possible D gene (5 bases). Germline V CDR1 and CDR2: MGHRA, YSYEKL. V lost 3 bases and J 4 bases, leaving 15 bases between the germline ends. The CDR3 extends over 15 amino acids. CDR3 bases: TGCGCCAGCAGCCACCCTACGGGGCAGCTCTATGGCTACACCTTC. Amino acid sequence: CASSHPTGQLYGYTF.

The V call is TRBV11-2, the J call TRBJ2-1, with 8 bases matching TRBD2. CDR1 is SGHAT and CDR2 is FQNNGV in the germline V gene. This CDR3 comprises 17 residues. The V and J ends lost 1 base and 0 bases, in that order; junction bases with no gene match: 5. CDR3 coding DNA: TGTGCCAGCAGCTTAGTCATCAGCGGGGGCTCCTACAATGAGCAGTTCTTC. Amino acids: CASSLVISGGSYNEQFF.

The V gene is TRBV6-2 or TRBV6-3, the J gene TRBJ1-2, with D possibly matching TRBD1 (6 bases). Germline V gene sequence: CDR1 MNHEY, CDR2 SVGEGT. CDR3 length: 15 residues. V was trimmed by 2 bases and J by 5 bases, leaving 15 bases between them. CDR3 sequence reads: CASSYMEQGRYGYTF. In nucleotides, the CDR3 is TGTGCCAGCAGTTACATGGAACAGGGCCGTTATGGCTACACCTTC.

The J gene is TRBJ2-1, the V gene TRBV7-9; D not certain. Judging by the DNA end, TRBJ2-7 fits better; the J call may be wrong. The germline V gene encodes CDR1 SEHNR and CDR2 FQNEAQ (reference sequence). CDR3 size: 11 residues. The chain's CDR3 is CASSLNGEQYF. The CDR3 DNA is TGTGCCAGCAGCTTAAATGGTGAGCAGTACTTC.

This chain connects TRBV27 to TRBJ2-5; tentatively, D is TRBD1 (6 bases). V lost 1 base and J lost 3, with 9 bases in between. CDR3 length equals 14 residues. Germline V gene data show CDR1 as MNHEY and CDR2 as SMNVEV (reference sequence). The CDR3 sequence is CASSLWSGEETQYF. The CDR3 DNA sequence: TGTGCCAGCAGTTTATGGTCAGGGGAAGAGACCCAGTACTTC.

The table lists this clonotype with a count of one. This sequence joins TRBV4-3 and TRBJ1-2; D not certain. Trimming took 1 base from V and 3 from J, leaving 12 bases between them. Germline V gene lookup returns CDR1 LGHNA and CDR2 YSLEER. The CDR3 runs 15 residues. This CDR3 reads CASSQGSSRYYGYTF. The CDR3 bases are TGCGCCAGCAGCCAAGGCTCGAGTCGCTACTATGGCTACACCTTC.

The chain has TRBV5-1 and TRBJ1-4; no clear D. This CDR3 spans 14 amino acids. The V end lost 4 bases, the J end lost 5 bases, and 12 bases lay between the germline ends. CDR1 is SGHRS, CDR2 YFSETQ, per germline. The DNA for the CDR3 is TGCGCCAGCAGCCCATCGACCGAGAATGAAAAACTGTTTTTT. Translation: CASSPSTENEKLFF. Based on the CDR3 plus reference TRBV5-1 and TRBJ1-4, the full variable domain is KAGVTQTPRYLIKTRGQQVTLSCSPISGHRSVSWYQQTPGQGLQFLFEYFSETQRNKGNFPGRFSGRQFSNSRSEMNVSTLELGDSALYLCASSPSTENEKLFFGSGTQLSVL.

This chain uses TRBV6-6 with TRBJ1-5, with 7 bases lining up with TRBD1. Trimming took 5 bases from V and 8 from J; bases not matched to a gene: 6. Germline V gene data show CDR1 as MNHNY and CDR2 as SVGAGI (reference sequence). The CDR3 loop spans 13 amino acids. CDR3 in DNA: TGTGCCAGCAGTGACGACAGGGCTAAGCCCCAGCATTTT. Residues: CASSDDRAKPQHF.

This clonotype appeared a few times. The rearrangement joins TRBV7-2 to TRBJ1-5; 9 bases match TRBD1. The CDR3 totals 16 residues. V lost 1 base and J lost 4; bases outside the gene matches: 5. Germline values: CDR1 SGHTA, CDR2 FQGNSA. Written as DNA, the CDR3 is TGTGCCAGCAGCTTAGTCACCGGGACAGGGAATCAGCCCCAGCATTTT. Translated: CASSLVTGTGNQPQHF.

This chain links TRBV20-1 with TRBJ2-5, with D possibly being TRBD1 (7 bases). Germline V lookup: CDR1 DFQATT, CDR2 SNEGSKA (reference sequence). This CDR3 has 17 residues. Trimming shortened V by 3 bases and J by 2 bases, and 22 bases separated the two germline ends. CDR3 DNA: TGCAGTGCTAGGGGGGGCGGAAGACAGGGCCCACAAGAGACCCAGTACTTC. Protein product: CSARGGGRQGPQETQYF.

A few counts support this clonotype. CDR3 protein: CSARDRAGIAETQYF. In DNA form, the CDR3 reads TGCAGTGCTAGAGATCGAGCAGGGATAGCAGAGACCCAGTACTTC. The J gene is TRBJ2-5, the V gene TRBV20-1; the D gene is possibly TRBD1 (5 bases). V lost 0 bases to trimming and J lost 4 bases, with 15 bases between them. CDR3 length: 15 amino acids. Germline CDR1 DFQATT, CDR2 SNEGSKA (reference sequence).

This clonotype was detected only a few times. This sequence joins TRBV12-3 or TRBV12-4 and TRBJ2-7; D call uncertain. V was cut by 0 bases and J by 7 bases, with 10 bases left in between. The CDR3 consists of 13 residues. CDR3 in amino acids: CASSLAIINEQYF. The CDR3, as DNA: TGTGCCAGCAGTTTAGCGATAATTAATGAGCAGTACTTC.

V and J are TRBV6-6 and TRBJ2-2; TRBD1 is a possible D gene (5 bases). CDR3 length: 13 residues. The V end lost 0 bases, the J end lost 6 bases, and 5 bases lay between the germline ends. Germline loops: CDR1 MNHNY, CDR2 SVGAGI (reference sequence). The CDR3 DNA reads as TGTGCCAGCAGTTACTCGACAGCCGGGGAGCTGTTTTTT. Translated: CASSYSTAGELFF.

The gene calls are TRBV10-3 and TRBJ2-7, with 13 bases matching TRBD2. Germline lookup yields CDR1 ENHRY and CDR2 SYGVKD. This CDR3 spans 16 amino acids. After removal of 3 bases from V and 4 bases from J, the junction contained 6 bases not matched to a gene. CDR3 amino acids: CAISDQRTSGSYEQYF. The CDR3 coding sequence is TGTGCCATCAGTGACCAACGGACTAGCGGGAGTTACGAGCAGTACTTC.

The V and J genes are TRBV6-5 and TRBJ2-7, with D perhaps TRBD1 (6 bases). Trimming removed 5 bases from V and 0 bases from J, with 11 bases in between. Germline loops: CDR1 MNHEY, CDR2 SVGAGI. CDR3 length: 14 amino acids. The CDR3 is CASSRPDSSYEQYF. CDR3 sequence (DNA): TGTGCCAGCAGTCGCCCGGACAGCTCCTACGAGCAGTACTTC.

The chain combines TRBV7-2 with TRBJ2-2, with 11 bases lining up with TRBD2. This CDR3 is built from 17 residues. From germline, CDR1 is SGHTA and CDR2 FQGNSA. The trim removed 1 base at V and 4 bases at J, leaving 5 bases unmatched. CDR3 nucleotide sequence: TGTGCCAGCAGCTTAGTTGGTCTAGCGGGGGGCACCGGGGAGCTGTTTTTT. Amino acids: CASSLVGLAGGTGELFF.

This rearrangement joins TRBV28 to TRBJ2-2, with D perhaps matching TRBD2 (6 bases). Germline CDR1 and CDR2: MDHEN and SYDVKM. The germline V and J ends were trimmed by 7 bases and 1 base, with 13 bases remaining between them. This CDR3 comprises 15 residues. CDR3 region: CASIRRDRNTGELFF. The DNA for the CDR3 is TGTGCCAGCATCAGGAGGGATCGGAACACCGGGGAGCTGTTTTTT.

J is TRBJ2-7 and V is TRBV20-1; the D gene is possibly TRBD2 (7 bases). Germline loops: CDR1 DFQATT, CDR2 SNEGSKA (reference sequence). The V end lost 5 bases, the J end lost 5 bases, and 22 bases lay between the germline ends. This CDR3 region has 15 residues. CDR3 region: CSAWPLGRGRDEQYF. CDR3 coding DNA: TGCAGTGCTTGGCCTTTAGGGAGGGGGAGGGACGAGCAGTACTTC.

The V call is TRBV27, the J call TRBJ2-4; D is uncertain. From germline, CDR1 is MNHEY and CDR2 SMNVEV (reference sequence). Trimming took 6 bases from V and 3 from J, leaving 18 bases between them. The CDR3 contains 16 residues. The CDR3 nucleotides are TGTGCCAGCAGGTCAAACAGCGATCTAGGCAAAAACATTCAGTACTTC. This encodes CASRSNSDLGKNIQYF.

This chain links TRBV7-2 with TRBJ2-5; the D gene could be TRBD1 or TRBD2 (5 bases each). Trimming took 5 bases from V and 3 from J, leaving 16 bases between them. Germline V gene sequence: CDR1 SGHTA, CDR2 FQGNSA. This CDR3 spans 15 amino acids. CDR3 coding DNA: TGTGCCAGCAGCCCCCAGAGGGGACCTAAAGAGACCCAGTACTTC. This translates into CASSPQRGPKETQYF.

This rearrangement joins TRBV11-2 to TRBJ1-6; D remains unclear. This CDR3 spans 15 amino acids. Germline values: CDR1 SGHAT, CDR2 FQNNGV. V lost 0 bases and J 4 bases, leaving 7 bases between the germline ends. The CDR3 loop reads CASSLDFTYNSPLHF. The CDR3 DNA is TGTGCCAGCAGCTTAGATTTTACATATAATTCACCCCTCCACTTT.

The chain carries TRBV6-2 or TRBV6-3 and TRBJ2-1, with 7 bases fitting TRBD2. J lost 9 bases, V lost 8 bases, and 13 bases had no gene match. The CDR3 extends over 14 amino acids. Germline CDR1 is MNHEY and CDR2 is SVGEGT. The CDR3 is CASPGPSGWSEQFF. The CDR3 coding sequence is TGTGCCAGCCCCGGACCTAGCGGCTGGAGTGAGCAGTTCTTC.

A few counts support this clonotype. This chain links TRBV12-3 or TRBV12-4 with TRBJ1-1; D call uncertain. With 6 bases removed from V and 5 bases from J, the gap between germline ends came to 13 bases. The length of the CDR3 is 13 residues. CDR3: CASSHEELTEAFF. CDR3 sequence (DNA): TGTGCCAGCAGCCACGAGGAACTAACTGAAGCTTTCTTT.

There are a few counts of this clonotype. This rearrangement joins TRBV29-1 to TRBJ2-2, with 7 bases fitting TRBD1. Germline V gene lookup returns CDR1 SQVTM and CDR2 ANQGSEA. The CDR3 consists of 16 residues. V lost 1 base to trimming and J lost 4 bases; unmatched junction nucleotides: 9. This CDR3 is CSVEATAGTVTGELFF. The CDR3, as DNA: TGCAGCGTTGAAGCAACCGCCGGGACAGTCACCGGGGAGCTGTTTTTT.

This clonotype was seen more than once but under ten times. The chain links TRBV4-2 to TRBJ1-1; 7 nucleotides align to TRBD1. The trim removed 0 bases at V and 1 base at J, leaving 2 bases unmatched. CDR3 length equals 15 residues. Germline V gene lookup returns CDR1 LGHNA and CDR2 YNFKEQ. The DNA of the CDR3 is TGTGCCAGCAGCCAAGATTACAGGGGGAACACTGAAGCTTTCTTT. Its protein product is CASSQDYRGNTEAFF.

The rearrangement joins TRBV7-9 to TRBJ1-1, with D maybe TRBD1 (5 bases). V was clipped by 7 bases and J by 0 bases, with 12 bases between them. Germline V lookup: CDR1 SEHNR, CDR2 FQNEAQ (reference sequence). The CDR3 runs 14 residues. The DNA of the CDR3 is TGTGCCAGCACCCAACAGGAGATGAACACTGAAGCTTTCTTT. Protein sequence: CASTQQEMNTEAFF.

This clonotype was seen many times. The rearrangement uses TRBV29-1 and TRBJ2-1; perhaps TRBD1 as D (5 bases). The CDR3 contains 12 residues. The germline V gene encodes CDR1 SQVTM and CDR2 ANQGSEA. V was trimmed by 3 bases and J by 7 bases, leaving 10 bases between them. This CDR3 is CSVDRVVNEQFF. The DNA of the CDR3 is TGCAGCGTTGACAGGGTGGTGAATGAGCAGTTCTTC.

J is TRBJ1-5 and V is TRBV29-1, with D hard to call. Germline V lookup: CDR1 SQVTM, CDR2 ANQGSEA. The V end was cut by 4 bases, the J end by 2 bases, with 15 bases between. The CDR3 loop spans 15 amino acids. DNA for the CDR3: TGCAGCGTTGGAGAACAGTCTGGGGGCAATCAGCCCCAGCATTTT. Translating gives CSVGEQSGGNQPQHF.

The chain couples TRBV7-2 to TRBJ1-2, with TRBD1 matching over 8 bases. CDR1 and CDR2 from the germline V gene are SGHTA and FQGNSA. This CDR3 is 14 amino acids long. The ends lost 8 bases at V and 8 bases at J; junction bases unmatched: 13. In DNA form, the CDR3 reads TGTGCCAGCTCCCTCCAGGGGGCAGGCGGCGGCTACACCTTC. This gives the protein CASSLQGAGGGYTF.

The chain uses TRBV29-1 and TRBJ2-1; 9 nucleotides match TRBD2. Near its end, the DNA agrees better with TRBJ2-7, so the J call may be wrong. The CDR3 is 13 amino acids. The germline V gene has CDR1 SQVTM and CDR2 ANQGSEA. CDR3 coding DNA: TGCAGCGCTGTCACTAGCGGGTACAATGAGCAGTACTTC. Protein: CSAVTSGYNEQYF.

The V and J genes are TRBV7-2 and TRBJ2-1; TRBD2 aligns across 7 bases. V gave up 3 bases and J gave up 10 bases; unmatched junction bases: 9. The CDR3 length is 14 residues. Germline V CDR1 and CDR2: SGHTA, FQGNSA. The CDR3 reads CASSLKTSPREQFF. CDR3 in DNA: TGTGCCAGCAGCTTGAAGACTAGCCCCCGGGAGCAGTTCTTC.